The 3 T cell receptor beta chains listed next were all sequenced from one sample in a study of T cell repertoires in ileal Crohn's disease. The protocol was immunoSEQ multiplex PCR, while the TCRdb copy is restricted to in-frame clones and leaves out a portion. The table shows roughly 7,900 clones, with around 93% occurring only once. Sequenced input: ileal tissue. All receptors derive from an adult with Crohn's disease.

This clone was seen just once. The chain carries TRBV15 and TRBJ2-7, with TRBD1 identical over 7 bases. The J segment lost 2 bases and the V segment lost 2 bases, leaving 6 bases of the junction unmatched. CDR1 LNHNV and CDR2 YYDKDF come from the germline V gene (reference sequence). The CDR3 covers 15 residues. The CDR3 DNA sequence: TGTGCCACCAGCAGACCAGGACAGGTTGCCTACGAGCAGTACTTC. Its translation is CATSRPGQVAYEQYF.

V gene TRBV6-1 combines with J gene TRBJ1-1; D may be TRBD1 (6 bases). This CDR3 is built from 14 residues. With 5 bases removed from V and 0 bases from J, the gap between germline ends came to 10 bases. Germline V lookup: CDR1 MNHNS, CDR2 SASEGT. CDR3 sequence (DNA): TGTGCCAGCAGTTCGGCAGGGGTGAACACTGAAGCTTTCTTT. It encodes CASSSAGVNTEAFF.

The chain has TRBV29-1 and TRBJ2-7; tentative D call: TRBD2 (6 bases). The germline CDR1 and CDR2 sequences are SQVTM and ANQGSEA. Between the trimmed V and J ends, which lost 7 bases and 0 bases, there was a span of 13 bases. The CDR3 loop spans 13 amino acids. The CDR3 DNA sequence: TGCAGCGCCGCTAGCGTAGGCTCCTACGAGCAGTACTTC. This codes for CSAASVGSYEQYF.